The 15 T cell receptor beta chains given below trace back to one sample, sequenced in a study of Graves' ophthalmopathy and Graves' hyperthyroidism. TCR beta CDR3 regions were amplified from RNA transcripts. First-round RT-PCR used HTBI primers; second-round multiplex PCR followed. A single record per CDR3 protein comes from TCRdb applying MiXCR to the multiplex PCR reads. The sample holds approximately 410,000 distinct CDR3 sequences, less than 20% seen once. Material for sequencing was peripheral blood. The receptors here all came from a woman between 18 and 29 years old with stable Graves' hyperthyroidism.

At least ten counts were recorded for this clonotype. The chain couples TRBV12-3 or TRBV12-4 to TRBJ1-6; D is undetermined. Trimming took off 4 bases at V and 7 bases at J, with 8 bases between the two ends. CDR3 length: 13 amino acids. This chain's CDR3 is CASSSNPNSPLHF. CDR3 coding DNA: TGTGCCAGCAGTTCAAACCCCAATTCACCCCTCCACTTT.

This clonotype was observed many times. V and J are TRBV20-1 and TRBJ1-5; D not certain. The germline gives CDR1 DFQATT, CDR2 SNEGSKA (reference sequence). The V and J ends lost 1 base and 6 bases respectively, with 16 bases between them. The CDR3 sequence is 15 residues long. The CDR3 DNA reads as TGCAGTGCTAGAGCTGACGGTAGAACTTTTCAGCCCCAGCATTTT. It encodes CSARADGRTFQPQHF.

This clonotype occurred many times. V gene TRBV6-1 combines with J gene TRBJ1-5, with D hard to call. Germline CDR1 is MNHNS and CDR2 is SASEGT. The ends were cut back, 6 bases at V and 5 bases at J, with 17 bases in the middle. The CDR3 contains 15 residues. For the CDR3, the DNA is TGTGCCAGCAGCCGAATCGGCCAGGTTGATCAGCCCCAGCATTTT. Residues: CASSRIGQVDQPQHF.

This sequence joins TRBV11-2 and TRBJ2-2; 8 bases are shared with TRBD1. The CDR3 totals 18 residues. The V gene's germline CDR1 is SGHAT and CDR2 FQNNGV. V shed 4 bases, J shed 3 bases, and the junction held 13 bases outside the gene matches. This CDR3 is CASSSTGVVESDTGELFF. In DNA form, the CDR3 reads TGTGCCAGCAGCTCGACAGGGGTAGTAGAGAGTGACACCGGGGAGCTGTTTTTT.

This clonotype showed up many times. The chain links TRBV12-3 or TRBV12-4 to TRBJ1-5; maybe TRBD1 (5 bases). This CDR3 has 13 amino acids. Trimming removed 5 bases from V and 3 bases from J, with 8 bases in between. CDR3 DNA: TGTGCCAGCAGTGGACACACCAATCAGCCCCAGCATTTT. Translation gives CASSGHTNQPQHF.

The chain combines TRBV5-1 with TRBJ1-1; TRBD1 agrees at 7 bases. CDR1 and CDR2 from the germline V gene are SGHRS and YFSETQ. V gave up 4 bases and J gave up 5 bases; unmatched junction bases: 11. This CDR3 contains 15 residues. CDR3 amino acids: CASSLSGTVGTEAFF. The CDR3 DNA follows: TGCGCCAGCAGCCTATCCGGGACAGTCGGGACTGAAGCTTTCTTT.

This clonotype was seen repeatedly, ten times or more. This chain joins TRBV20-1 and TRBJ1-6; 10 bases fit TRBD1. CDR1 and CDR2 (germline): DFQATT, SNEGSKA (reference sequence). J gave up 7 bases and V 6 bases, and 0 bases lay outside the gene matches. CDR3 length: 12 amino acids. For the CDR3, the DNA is TGCAGTGCGGGACAGGGGAATTCACCCCTCCACTTT. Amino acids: CSAGQGNSPLHF.

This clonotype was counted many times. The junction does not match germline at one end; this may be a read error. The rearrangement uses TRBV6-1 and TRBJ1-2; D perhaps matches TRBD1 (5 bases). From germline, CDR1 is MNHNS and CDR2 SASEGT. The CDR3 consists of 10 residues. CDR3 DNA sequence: TGTGCCAGCGGTCAATGGGACTACTCCTTC. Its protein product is CASGQWDYSF.

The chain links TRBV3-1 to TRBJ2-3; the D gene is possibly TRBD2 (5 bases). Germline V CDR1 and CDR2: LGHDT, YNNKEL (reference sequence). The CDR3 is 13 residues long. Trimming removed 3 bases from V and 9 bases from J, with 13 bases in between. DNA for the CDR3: TGTGCCAGCAGCCAGTACAACGAGGGCACGCAGTATTTT. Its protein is CASSQYNEGTQYF.

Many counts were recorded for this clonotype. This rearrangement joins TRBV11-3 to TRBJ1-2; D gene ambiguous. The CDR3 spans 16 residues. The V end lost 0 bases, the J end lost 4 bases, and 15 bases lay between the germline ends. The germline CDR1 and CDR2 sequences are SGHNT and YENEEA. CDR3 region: CASSLDGYGRLYGYTF. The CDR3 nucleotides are TGTGCCAGCAGCTTAGATGGGTACGGCAGACTCTATGGCTACACCTTC.

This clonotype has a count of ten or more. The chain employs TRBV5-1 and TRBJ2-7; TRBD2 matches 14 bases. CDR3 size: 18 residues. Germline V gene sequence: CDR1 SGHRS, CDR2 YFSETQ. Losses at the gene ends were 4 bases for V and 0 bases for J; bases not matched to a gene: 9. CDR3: CASSQGLAGAFSSYEQYF. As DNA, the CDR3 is TGCGCCAGCAGCCAGGGACTAGCGGGGGCCTTCAGCTCCTACGAGCAGTACTTC.

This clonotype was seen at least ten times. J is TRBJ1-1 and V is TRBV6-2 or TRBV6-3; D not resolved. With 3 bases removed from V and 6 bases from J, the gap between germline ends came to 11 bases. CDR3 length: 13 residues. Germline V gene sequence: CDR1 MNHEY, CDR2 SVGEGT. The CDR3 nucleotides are TGTGCCAGCAGTTATTTCGTTAACGCTGAAGCTTTCTTT. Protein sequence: CASSYFVNAEAFF.

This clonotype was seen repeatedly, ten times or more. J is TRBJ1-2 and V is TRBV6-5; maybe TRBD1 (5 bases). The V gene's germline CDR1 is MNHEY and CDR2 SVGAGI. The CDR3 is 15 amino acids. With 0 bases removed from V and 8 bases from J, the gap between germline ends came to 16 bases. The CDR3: CASSYSELGPGGYTF. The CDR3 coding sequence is TGTGCCAGCAGTTACTCGGAGTTGGGCCCAGGGGGCTACACCTTC.

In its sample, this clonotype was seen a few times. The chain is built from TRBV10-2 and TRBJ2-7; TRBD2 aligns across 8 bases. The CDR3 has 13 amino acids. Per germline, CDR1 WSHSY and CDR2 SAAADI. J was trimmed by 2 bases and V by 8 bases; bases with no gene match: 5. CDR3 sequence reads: CASGSGGTYEQYF. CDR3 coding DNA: TGCGCCAGCGGGAGCGGGGGAACCTACGAGCAGTACTTC.

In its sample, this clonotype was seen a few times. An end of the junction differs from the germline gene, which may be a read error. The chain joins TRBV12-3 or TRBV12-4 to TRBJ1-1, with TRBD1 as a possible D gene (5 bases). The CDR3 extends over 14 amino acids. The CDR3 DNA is TGCGCCAGCACCCAATTGGGACCGAACACTGAAGCTTTCTTT. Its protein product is CASTQLGPNTEAFF.